The 25 T cell receptor beta chains below all came from one sample that was sequenced in a study of T cells in localized non-small cell lung cancer. Only in-frame clones appear in the TCRdb table, and some are missing; sequencing was by immunoSEQ multiplex PCR. The profile covers more than 1,500 clones, with around a fifth appearing a single time and 8% to 9% taken by the ten largest. Material: lung tumor tissue, obtained before any cancer treatment. The receptors were gathered from a woman aged 35-75 years with stage I lung adenocarcinoma.

The V call is TRBV23-1, the J call TRBJ2-5, with 8 bases identical to TRBD2. TRBV23-1 is an open reading frame whose function is uncertain. The CDR3 has 13 residues. The J segment lost 5 bases and the V segment lost 6 bases, leaving 5 bases of the junction unmatched. This chain's CDR3 is CASRFPSGETQYF. The CDR3 nucleotides read TGCGCCAGCAGGTTTCCTAGCGGGGAGACCCAGTACTTC.

The chain employs TRBV6-8 and TRBJ1-6; 8 nucleotides agree with TRBD1. This CDR3 region has 13 residues. Per germline, CDR1 MNHGY and CDR2 SAAAGT. Trimming took 10 bases from V and 10 from J; bases not matched to a gene: 9. For the CDR3, the DNA is TGTGCCATTCGAGGGACAGGTGAATCACCCCTCCACTTT. Protein: CAIRGTGESPLHF.

This clone was counted only a few times. The chain couples TRBV9 to TRBJ1-3; D is possibly TRBD1 (5 bases). The V end was cut by 3 bases, the J end by 4 bases, with 14 bases between. The CDR3 runs 15 residues. Per germline, CDR1 SGDLS and CDR2 YYNGEE. CDR3 protein: CASSDGTLPGNTIYF. In nucleotides, the CDR3 is TGTGCCAGCAGCGATGGGACCTTACCAGGAAACACCATATATTTT.

This clone showed up just a few times. This chain uses TRBV9 with TRBJ1-2; TRBD1 matches 10 bases. The V gene's germline CDR1 is SGDLS and CDR2 YYNGEE. The V segment lost 5 bases and the J segment 6 bases; nucleotides outside the gene matches: 4. The CDR3 length is 13 residues. This CDR3 is CASSPTGGHGYTF. The CDR3 nucleotides are TGTGCCAGCAGTCCGACAGGGGGCCATGGCTACACCTTC.

In its sample, this clone was seen a few times. The chain employs TRBV30 and TRBJ2-2; D not certain. V was trimmed by 2 bases and J by 6 bases, leaving 19 bases between them. The CDR3 runs to 16 residues. CDR1 and CDR2 (germline): GTSNPN, SVGIG (reference sequence). This chain's CDR3 is CAWSLKPGSRAGELFF. The CDR3 bases are TGTGCCTGGAGTCTCAAACCGGGCTCACGGGCCGGGGAGCTGTTTTTT.

The sample holds a few counts of this clone. The CDR3 loop is CASSDPGGIGSWSYGYTF. DNA of the CDR3: TGTGCCAGCAGCGACCCGGGGGGCATTGGTTCTTGGAGCTATGGCTACACCTTC. The chain has TRBV6-7 and TRBJ1-2, with D perhaps matching TRBD1 (6 bases). TRBV6-7 is given ORF status, its function remaining uncertain. V was pared by 6 bases and J by 4 bases, with 27 bases between. The length of the CDR3 is 18 residues.

This clone was counted a few times. The rearrangement uses TRBV28 and TRBJ2-7; a possible D gene is TRBD1 (5 bases). The CDR3 spans 15 residues. Per germline, CDR1 MDHEN and CDR2 SYDVKM. V lost 7 bases to trimming and J lost 7 bases, with 23 bases between them. Here the CDR3 DNA reads TGTGCCAGCACCTCCCCGATGGGGCAGTTGGGGGAGCAGTACTTC. Its translation: CASTSPMGQLGEQYF.

The chain joins TRBV28 to TRBJ2-7, with 7 positions matching TRBD1. Trimming removed 6 bases from V and 6 bases from J; junction bases left unmatched: 8. CDR3 length: 13 residues. The germline V gene has CDR1 MDHEN and CDR2 SYDVKM. The DNA of the CDR3 is TGTGCCAGCAGCTTAGACAGGGTGGGCGAGCAGTACTTC. Its protein product is CASSLDRVGEQYF.

The rearrangement uses TRBV11-3 and TRBJ1-2, with 9 nucleotides matching TRBD1. The CDR3 spans 18 residues. Germline V lookup: CDR1 SGHNT, CDR2 YENEEA. The V segment lost 1 base and the J segment 1 base; nucleotides outside the gene matches: 10. The CDR3 DNA is TGTGCCAGCAGCTTAGGCAATCGCCCGGGACAGGGTAACTATGGCTACACCTTC. It yields the protein CASSLGNRPGQGNYGYTF.

This rearrangement joins TRBV29-1 to TRBJ2-6; no reliable D call. The CDR3 runs 13 residues. Germline V gene lookup returns CDR1 SQVTM and CDR2 ANQGSEA. With 1 base removed from V and 3 bases from J, the gap between germline ends came to 4 bases. Written as DNA, the CDR3 is TGCAGCGTTGAAGCAGGTGGGGCCAACGTCCTGACTTTC. Its translation is CSVEAGGANVLTF.

The table lists this clone with a few counts. The chain uses TRBV15 and TRBJ1-3, with 10 bases aligning to TRBD1. V was pared by 5 bases and J by 0 bases, with 13 bases of the junction left unmatched. The CDR3 is 19 residues long. From germline, CDR1 is LNHNV and CDR2 YYDKDF (reference sequence). CDR3 nucleotides: TGTGCCACCAGCGGCCCAGGGGGACAGGGGAGCATCTCTGGAAACACCATATATTTT. It codes for CATSGPGGQGSISGNTIYF.

In this sample, this clone turned up a few times. The V gene is TRBV9, the J gene TRBJ1-3; D is unresolved. The CDR3 covers 14 residues. Trimming took off 0 bases at V and 4 bases at J, with 8 bases between the two ends. Germline-derived CDR1 and CDR2 are SGDLS and YYNGEE. Here the CDR3 DNA reads TGTGCCAGCAGCGTAGGGGGATTCGGAAACACCATATATTTT. Translated, it gives CASSVGGFGNTIYF.

This clone is labeled medium-sized. The chain has TRBV12-5 and TRBJ2-1, with 9 bases identical to TRBD2. The CDR3 is 15 residues long. Germline V CDR1 and CDR2: LGHNT, FRNRAP. The CDR3 here is CASGLSGGYHNEQFF. The CDR3 DNA is TGTGCCAGCGGATTAAGCGGGGGGTACCACAATGAGCAGTTCTTC.

This clone is deemed medium-sized. The gene calls are TRBV11-3 and TRBJ1-1; the D gene is possibly TRBD1 (6 bases). This CDR3 has 15 residues. V was clipped by 2 bases and J by 1 base, with 11 bases between them. The germline V gene encodes CDR1 SGHNT and CDR2 YENEEA. This CDR3 is CASSLFQGTNTEAFF. CDR3 in DNA: TGTGCCAGCAGCTTATTTCAGGGGACGAACACTGAAGCTTTCTTT. The full variable domain, rest sourced from reference TRBV11-3 and TRBJ1-1, is EAGVVQSPRYKIIEKKQPVAFWCNPISGHNTLYWYLQNLGQGPELLIRYENEEAVDDSQLPKDRFSAERLKGVDSTLKIQPAELGDSAVYLCASSLFQGTNTEAFFGQGTRLTVV.

V and J are TRBV10-2 and TRBJ2-1, with 8 bases fitting TRBD2. This CDR3 region has 14 residues. V was clipped by 0 bases and J by 8 bases; unmatched bases: 3. From germline, CDR1 is WSHSY and CDR2 SAAADI. The CDR3 nucleotides are TGCGCCAGCAGTGAGTCGACCGGGAGGGATGAGCAGTTCTTC. Translation: CASSESTGRDEQFF.

The chain has TRBV25-1 and TRBJ2-7, with D perhaps matching TRBD1 or TRBD2 (5 bases each). This CDR3 region has 17 residues. Trimming cost V 3 bases and J 4 bases, with 22 bases left between them. Germline V gives CDR1 MGHDK, CDR2 SYGVNS. The chain's CDR3 is CASSDAPFEGTAYEQYF. As DNA, the CDR3 is TGTGCCAGCAGTGACGCCCCGTTTGAGGGGACGGCTTACGAGCAGTACTTC.

This clone was seen only a few times. The rearrangement links TRBV7-4 to TRBJ2-7, with D possibly being TRBD2 (6 bases). Deletions cut 8 bases from V and 0 bases from J, with 11 bases between. Germline CDR1 and CDR2: SGHVT and SQSDAQ. The CDR3 is 13 residues long. The CDR3, as DNA: TGTGCCAGCTCCGGAGGGAGCTCCTACGAGCAGTACTTC. Its translation is CASSGGSSYEQYF.

This rearrangement joins TRBV7-1 to TRBJ1-3; D perhaps matches TRBD1 (5 bases). TRBV7-1 is an ORF, and what it does is uncertain. This CDR3 contains 17 residues. The germline V and J ends were trimmed by 4 bases and 0 bases, with 16 bases remaining between them. CDR3 amino acids: CASSFSGRHISGNTIYF. CDR3 nucleotides: TGTGCCAGCAGCTTTTCAGGGAGGCACATCTCTGGAAACACCATATATTTT.

The chain recombines TRBV6-8 with TRBJ1-3, with a possible D match to TRBD1 (5 bases). Trimming left V 5 bases short and J 0 bases short, with 11 bases between. Germline V lookup: CDR1 MNHGY, CDR2 SAAAGT. The CDR3 length is 15 residues. This chain's CDR3 is CASSGDRSSGNTIYF. In DNA form, the CDR3 reads TGTGCCAGCAGTGGGGACCGTAGCTCTGGAAACACCATATATTTT.

This clone has just a few counts. The chain carries TRBV11-3 and TRBJ2-5; the D gene is possibly TRBD2 (7 bases). CDR1 and CDR2 from the germline V gene are SGHNT and YENEEA. The CDR3 consists of 14 residues. V was pared by 3 bases and J by 4 bases, with 12 bases between. In DNA form, the CDR3 reads TGTGCCAGCAGCTTGGGGGGGCACCTAGAGACCCAGTACTTC. Translated, it gives CASSLGGHLETQYF. Filled out from reference TRBV11-3 and TRBJ2-5, the complete variable domain reads EAGVVQSPRYKIIEKKQPVAFWCNPISGHNTLYWYLQNLGQGPELLIRYENEEAVDDSQLPKDRFSAERLKGVDSTLKIQPAELGDSAVYLCASSLGGHLETQYFGPGTRLLVL.

By its share, this clone is medium-sized. The rearrangement links TRBV6-8 to TRBJ1-6; TRBD1 is a possible D gene (6 bases). The germline V gene has CDR1 MNHGY and CDR2 SAAAGT. Trimming removed 2 bases from V and 9 bases from J, with 14 bases in between. The CDR3 spans 15 residues. This CDR3 is CASSYDRNSGSPLHF. In nucleotides, the CDR3 is TGTGCCAGCAGTTACGACAGGAACTCAGGTTCACCCCTCCACTTT.

By frequency in the sample, this clone is large (0.1 to 1%). The chain combines TRBV30 with TRBJ1-1, with no clear D. The CDR3 consists of 13 residues. The V and J ends lost 0 bases and 5 bases respectively, with 10 bases between them. CDR1 and CDR2 (germline): GTSNPN, SVGIG (reference sequence). This CDR3 is CAWSVAVATEAFF. The CDR3 DNA sequence: TGTGCCTGGAGTGTAGCGGTTGCGACTGAAGCTTTCTTT.

This clone ranks as medium-sized. The CDR3 bases are TGTGCCAGCATTTCCGGACCATCCACCGGGGAGCTGTTTTTT. This encodes CASISGPSTGELFF. The rearrangement uses TRBV9 and TRBJ2-2; D not certain. V lost 6 bases to trimming and J lost 4 bases, with 13 bases between them. Germline CDR1 SGDLS, CDR2 YYNGEE. This CDR3 is 14 amino acids long. Supplemented by reference TRBV9 and TRBJ2-2, the full variable domain reads DSGVTQTPKHLITATGQRVTLRCSPRSGDLSVYWYQQSLDQGLQFLIQYYNGEERAKGNILERFSAQQFPDLHSELNLSSLELGDSALYFCASISGPSTGELFFGEGSRLTVL.

J is TRBJ2-1 and V is TRBV28; TRBD1 agrees at 10 bases. This CDR3 is built from 14 residues. The germline V gene has CDR1 MDHEN and CDR2 SYDVKM. The trim removed 5 bases at V and 11 bases at J, leaving 9 bases unmatched. The CDR3 region is CASSTSRDRGKQFF. The DNA for the CDR3 is TGTGCCAGCAGTACGTCCCGGGACAGGGGTAAGCAGTTCTTC.

This clone was picked up many times. This sequence joins TRBV7-2 and TRBJ2-7; TRBD1 matches at 7 bases. This CDR3 comprises 13 residues. The V and J ends lost 5 bases and 6 bases, in that order; junction bases with no gene match: 7. Germline lookup yields CDR1 SGHTA and CDR2 FQGNSA. In nucleotides, the CDR3 is TGTGCCAGCAGCGCATACAGGGGCGGCGAGCAGTACTTC. Its translation is CASSAYRGGEQYF.